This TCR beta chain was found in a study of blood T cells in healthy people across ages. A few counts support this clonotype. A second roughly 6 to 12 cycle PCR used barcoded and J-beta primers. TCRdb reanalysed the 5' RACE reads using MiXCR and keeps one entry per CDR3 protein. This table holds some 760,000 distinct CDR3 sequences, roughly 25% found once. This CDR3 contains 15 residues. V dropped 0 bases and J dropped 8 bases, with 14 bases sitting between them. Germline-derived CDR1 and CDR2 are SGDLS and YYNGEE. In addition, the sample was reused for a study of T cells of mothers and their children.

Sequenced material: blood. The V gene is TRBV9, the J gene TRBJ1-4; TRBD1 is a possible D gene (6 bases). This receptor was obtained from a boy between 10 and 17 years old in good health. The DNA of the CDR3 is TGTGCCAGCAGCGTAGGTCCAGGGGAAGTGGAAAAACTGTTTTTT. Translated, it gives CASSVGPGEVEKLFF. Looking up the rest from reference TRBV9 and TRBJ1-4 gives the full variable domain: DSGVTQTPKHLITATGQRVTLRCSPRSGDLSVYWYQQSLDQGLQFLIQYYNGEERAKGNILERFSAQQFPDLHSELNLSSLELGDSALYFCASSVGPGEVEKLFFGSGTQLSVL.